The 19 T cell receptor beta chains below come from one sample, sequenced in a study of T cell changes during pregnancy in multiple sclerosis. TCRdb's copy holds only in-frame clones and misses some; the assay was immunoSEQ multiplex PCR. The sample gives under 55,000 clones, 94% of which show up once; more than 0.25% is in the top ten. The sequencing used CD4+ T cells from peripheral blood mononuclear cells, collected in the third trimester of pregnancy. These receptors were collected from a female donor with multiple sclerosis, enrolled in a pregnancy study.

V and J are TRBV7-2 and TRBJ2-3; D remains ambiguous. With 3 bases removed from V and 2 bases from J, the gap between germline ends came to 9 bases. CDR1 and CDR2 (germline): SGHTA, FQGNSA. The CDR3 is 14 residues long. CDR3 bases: TGTGCCAGCAGCTTGCGGCAGTACACAGATACGCAGTATTTT. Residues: CASSLRQYTDTQYF.

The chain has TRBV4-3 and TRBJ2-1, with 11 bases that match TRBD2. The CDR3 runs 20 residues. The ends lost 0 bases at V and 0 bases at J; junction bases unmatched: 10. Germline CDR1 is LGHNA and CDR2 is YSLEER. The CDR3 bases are TGCGCCAGCAGCCAAGATGTGGTAGCGGGGGGGGCGATCTCCTACAATGAGCAGTTCTTC. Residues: CASSQDVVAGGAISYNEQFF.

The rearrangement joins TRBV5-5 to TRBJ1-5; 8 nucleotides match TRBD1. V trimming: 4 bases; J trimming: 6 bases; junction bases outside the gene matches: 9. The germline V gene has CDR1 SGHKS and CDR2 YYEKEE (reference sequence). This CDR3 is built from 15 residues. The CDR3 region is CASSTRTGPAQPQHF. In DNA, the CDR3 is TGTGCCAGCAGCACGAGGACAGGGCCGGCTCAGCCCCAGCATTTT.

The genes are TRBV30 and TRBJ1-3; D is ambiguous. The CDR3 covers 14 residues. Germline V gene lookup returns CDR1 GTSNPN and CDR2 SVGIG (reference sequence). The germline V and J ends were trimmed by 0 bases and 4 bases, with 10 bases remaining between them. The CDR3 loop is CAWSVSRRGNTIYF. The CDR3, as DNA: TGTGCCTGGAGTGTCTCCCGTCGGGGAAACACCATATATTTT.

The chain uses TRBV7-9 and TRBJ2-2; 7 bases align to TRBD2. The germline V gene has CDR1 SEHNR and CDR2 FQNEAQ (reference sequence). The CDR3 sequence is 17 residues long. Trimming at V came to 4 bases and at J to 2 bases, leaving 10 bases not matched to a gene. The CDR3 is CASSSAWSGLNTGELFF. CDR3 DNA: TGTGCCAGCAGCTCAGCATGGTCGGGACTAAACACCGGGGAGCTGTTTTTT.

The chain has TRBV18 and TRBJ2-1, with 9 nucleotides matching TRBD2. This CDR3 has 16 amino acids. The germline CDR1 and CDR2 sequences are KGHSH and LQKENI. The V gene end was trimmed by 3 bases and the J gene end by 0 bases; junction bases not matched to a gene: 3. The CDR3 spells CASSPAGGPSYNEQFF. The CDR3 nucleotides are TGTGCCAGCTCACCCGCGGGGGGGCCCTCCTACAATGAGCAGTTCTTC.

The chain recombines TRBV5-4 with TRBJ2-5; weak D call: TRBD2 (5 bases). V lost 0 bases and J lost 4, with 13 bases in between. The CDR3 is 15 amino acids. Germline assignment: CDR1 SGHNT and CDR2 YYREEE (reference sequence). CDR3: CASSLAGVGSETQYF. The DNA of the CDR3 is TGTGCCAGCAGCTTGGCCGGGGTAGGGTCAGAGACCCAGTACTTC.

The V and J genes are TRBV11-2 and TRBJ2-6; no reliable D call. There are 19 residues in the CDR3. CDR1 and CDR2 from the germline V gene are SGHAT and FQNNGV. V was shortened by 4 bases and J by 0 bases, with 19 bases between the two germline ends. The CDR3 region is CASSSMSKLSSSGANVLTF. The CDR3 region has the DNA TGTGCCAGCAGCTCGATGTCCAAGCTAAGTTCCTCTGGGGCCAACGTCCTGACTTTC.

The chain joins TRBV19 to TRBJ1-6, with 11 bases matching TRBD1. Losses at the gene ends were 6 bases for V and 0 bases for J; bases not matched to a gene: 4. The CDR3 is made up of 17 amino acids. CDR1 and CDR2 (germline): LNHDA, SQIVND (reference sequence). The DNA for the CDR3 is TGTGCCAGTAGCTCCGGGACAGGGGGCTCCTATAATTCACCCCTCCACTTT. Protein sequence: CASSSGTGGSYNSPLHF.

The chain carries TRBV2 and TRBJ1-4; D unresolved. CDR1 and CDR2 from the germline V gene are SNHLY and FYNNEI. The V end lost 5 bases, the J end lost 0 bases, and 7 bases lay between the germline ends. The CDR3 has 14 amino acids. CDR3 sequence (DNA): TGTGCCAGCAGTATTACTACAACTAATGAAAAACTGTTTTTT. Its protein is CASSITTTNEKLFF. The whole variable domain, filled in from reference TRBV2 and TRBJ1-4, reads EPEVTQTPSHQVTQMGQEVILRCVPISNHLYFYWYRQILGQKVEFLVSFYNNEISEKSEIFDDQFSVERPDGSNFTLKIRSTKLEDSAMYFCASSITTTNEKLFFGSGTQLSVL.

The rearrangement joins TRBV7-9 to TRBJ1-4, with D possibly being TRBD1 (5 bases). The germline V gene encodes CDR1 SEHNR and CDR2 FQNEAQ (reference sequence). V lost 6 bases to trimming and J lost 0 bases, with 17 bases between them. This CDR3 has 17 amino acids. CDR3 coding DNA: TGTGCCAGCAGTCACCGGGTCCAGACAGCAACTAATGAAAAACTGTTTTTT. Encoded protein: CASSHRVQTATNEKLFF.

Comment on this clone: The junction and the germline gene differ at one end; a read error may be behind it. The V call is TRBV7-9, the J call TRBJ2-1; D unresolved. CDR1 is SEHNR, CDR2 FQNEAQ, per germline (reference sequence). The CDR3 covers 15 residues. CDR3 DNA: TGTGCCAGCACCTATAGTCTAGAGTCCTCCAATGAGCAGTTCTTC. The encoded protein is CASTYSLESSNEQFF.

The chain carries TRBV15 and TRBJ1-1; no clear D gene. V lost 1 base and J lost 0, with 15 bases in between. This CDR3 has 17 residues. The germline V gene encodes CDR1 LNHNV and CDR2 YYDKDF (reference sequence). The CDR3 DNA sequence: TGTGCCACCAGCAGAGGGTTCCACAGTTCTATGAACACTGAAGCTTTCTTT. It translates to CATSRGFHSSMNTEAFF.

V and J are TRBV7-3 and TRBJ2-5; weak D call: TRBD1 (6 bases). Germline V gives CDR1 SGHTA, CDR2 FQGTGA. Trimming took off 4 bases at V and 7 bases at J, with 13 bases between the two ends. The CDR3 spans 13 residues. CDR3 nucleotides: TGTGCCAGCAGCTCCCAGGGGTCCGGGACCCAGTACTTC. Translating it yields CASSSQGSGTQYF.

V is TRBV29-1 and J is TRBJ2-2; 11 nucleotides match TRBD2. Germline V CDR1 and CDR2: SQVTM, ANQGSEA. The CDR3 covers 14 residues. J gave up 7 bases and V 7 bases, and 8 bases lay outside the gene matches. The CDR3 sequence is CSARTSGRGGELFF. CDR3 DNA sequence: TGCAGCGCTCGGACTAGCGGGCGGGGCGGGGAGCTGTTTTTT.

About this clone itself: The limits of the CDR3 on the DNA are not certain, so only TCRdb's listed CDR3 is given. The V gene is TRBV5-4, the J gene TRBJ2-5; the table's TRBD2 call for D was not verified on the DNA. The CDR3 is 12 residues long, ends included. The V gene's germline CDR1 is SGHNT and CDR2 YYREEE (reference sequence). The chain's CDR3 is CASSFGEGSRYF.

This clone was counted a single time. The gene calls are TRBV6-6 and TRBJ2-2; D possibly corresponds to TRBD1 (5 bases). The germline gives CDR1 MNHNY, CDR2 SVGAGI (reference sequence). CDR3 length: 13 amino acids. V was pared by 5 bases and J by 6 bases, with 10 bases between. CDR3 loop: CASSIQGAGELFF. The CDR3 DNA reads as TGTGCCAGCAGTATTCAGGGCGCCGGGGAGCTGTTTTTT.

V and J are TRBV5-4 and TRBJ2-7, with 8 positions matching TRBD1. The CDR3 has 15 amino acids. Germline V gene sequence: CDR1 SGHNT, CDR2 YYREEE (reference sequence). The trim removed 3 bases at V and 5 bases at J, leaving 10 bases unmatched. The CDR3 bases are TGTGCCAGCAGCTCGGGGGACAGGAGGGCGGACGAGCAGTACTTC. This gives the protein CASSSGDRRADEQYF.

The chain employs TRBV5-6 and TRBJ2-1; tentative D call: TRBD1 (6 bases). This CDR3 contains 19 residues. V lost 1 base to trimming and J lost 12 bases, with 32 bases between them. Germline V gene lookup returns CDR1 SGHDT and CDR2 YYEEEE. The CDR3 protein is CASSLLTGHLKERTFGQFF. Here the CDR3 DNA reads TGTGCCAGCAGCTTGTTGACAGGCCACCTAAAGGAACGTACATTTGGGCAGTTCTTC.